The T cell receptor beta chain described here comes from a study of blood T cell repertoires in COVID-19. TCRdb keeps only in-frame clones here, not all; method: immunoSEQ multiplex PCR. The repertoire includes 200,000 or so clones, around 86% of them detected once, and 3% to 4.5% sits in the top ten. V was clipped by 2 bases and J by 3 bases, with 16 bases between them. Germline lookup yields CDR1 SGHAT and CDR2 FQNNGV. The CDR3 loop spans 17 amino acids. Sequencing was done on a sample of PBMCs or T cells enriched from blood (not recorded which). This chain links TRBV11-2 with TRBJ1-4, with no clear D. The receptor comes from a woman in her forties with acute COVID-19. In DNA, the CDR3 is TGTGCCAGCAGCTTACACTTTAGTTTGCGTCCTAATGAAAAACTGTTTTTT. Its protein is CASSLHFSLRPNEKLFF.